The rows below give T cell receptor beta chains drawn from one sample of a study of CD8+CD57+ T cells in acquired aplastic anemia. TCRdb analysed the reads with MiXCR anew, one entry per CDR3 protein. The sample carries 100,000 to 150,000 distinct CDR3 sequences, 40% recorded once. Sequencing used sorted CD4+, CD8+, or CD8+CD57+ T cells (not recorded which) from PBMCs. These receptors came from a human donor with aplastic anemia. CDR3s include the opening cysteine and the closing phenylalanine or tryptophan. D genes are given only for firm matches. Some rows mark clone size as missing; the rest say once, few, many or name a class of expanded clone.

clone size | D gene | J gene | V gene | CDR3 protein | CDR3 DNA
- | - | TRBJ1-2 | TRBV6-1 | CASSTLPAARTYGYTF | TGTGCCAGCAGTACCCTACCCGCCGCACGGACCTATGGCTACACCTTC
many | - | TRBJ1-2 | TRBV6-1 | CASSPPIAGGYTF | TGTGCCAGCAGTCCCCCCATCGCAGGCGGCTACACCTTC
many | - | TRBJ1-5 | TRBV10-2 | CASTTGLSQPQHF | TGCGCCAGCACAACGGGCTTAAGTCAGCCCCAGCATTTT
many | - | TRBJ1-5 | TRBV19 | CASSMEGTHNQPQHF | TGTGCCAGTAGTATGGAAGGGACCCACAATCAGCCCCAGCATTTT
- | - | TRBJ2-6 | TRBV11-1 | CASSPRVTGGSGANVLTF | TGTGCCAGCAGCCCCCGAGTAACCGGGGGCTCTGGGGCCAACGTCCTGACTTTC
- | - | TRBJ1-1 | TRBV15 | CATSRDQGTRAFF | TGTGCCACCAGCAGAGATCAAGGGACTAGGGCTTTCTTT
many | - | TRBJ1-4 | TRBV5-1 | CASSSNRPAGWEKLFF | TGCGCCAGCAGCTCGAACCGTCCGGCGGGCTGGGAAAAACTGTTTTTT
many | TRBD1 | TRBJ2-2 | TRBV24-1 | CATSRGQANTGELFF | TGTGCCACCAGTAGAGGACAGGCGAACACCGGGGAGCTGTTTTTT
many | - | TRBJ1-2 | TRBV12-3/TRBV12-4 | CASSPTGPTVNTNYGYTF | TGTGCCAGCAGTCCAACCGGGCCAACCGTTAATACTAACTATGGCTACACCTTC
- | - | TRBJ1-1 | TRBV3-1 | CASSQDLSLSRYFF | TGTGCCAGCAGCCAAGATCTTAGCCTCTCAAGGTATTTCTTT
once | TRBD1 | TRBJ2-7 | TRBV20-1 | CSAQDRVGEQYF | TGCAGTGCTCAAGACAGGGTCGGCGAGCAGTACTTC
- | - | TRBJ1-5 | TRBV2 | CASGDSVRQSYSNQPQHF | TGTGCCAGCGGTGATTCGGTGCGACAGTCTTATAGCAATCAGCCCCAGCATTTT
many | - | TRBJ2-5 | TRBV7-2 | CASSLVGGQETQYF | TGTGCCAGCAGTTTAGTGGGGGGCCAAGAGACCCAGTACTTC
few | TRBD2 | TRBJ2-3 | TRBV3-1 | CASSQRGRGGLDTQYF | TGTGCCAGCAGCCAAAGGGGGCGGGGGGGTTTAGATACGCAGTATTTT
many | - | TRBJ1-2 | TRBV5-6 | CASIRIGTDYGYTF | TGTGCCAGCATCCGCATCGGGACGGACTATGGCTACACCTTC
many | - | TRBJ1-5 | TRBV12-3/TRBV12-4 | CASSLGVGNQPQHF | TGTGCCAGCAGTTTGGGGGTGGGCAATCAGCCCCAGCATTTT
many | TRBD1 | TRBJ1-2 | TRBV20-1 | CSAPPRGRAGYTF | TGCAGTGCTCCCCCGAGGGGGCGGGCTGGCTACACCTTC
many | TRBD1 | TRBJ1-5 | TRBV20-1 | CSARQGGQPQHF | TGCAGTGCCCGACAGGGGGGGCAGCCCCAGCATTTT
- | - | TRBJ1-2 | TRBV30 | CAWSVRSLYGYTF | TGTGCCTGGAGTGTACGCAGCCTATATGGCTACACCTTC
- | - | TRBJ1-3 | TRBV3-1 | CASSQDANTIYF | TGTGCCAGCAGCCAAGATGCTAACACCATATATTTT
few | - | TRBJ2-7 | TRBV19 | CASSTGTSTYEQYF | TGTGCCAGTAGCACCGGGACGTCCACCTACGAGCAGTACTTC
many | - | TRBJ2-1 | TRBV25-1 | CASPEPQGRLYDEQFF | TGTGCCAGCCCGGAACCGCAGGGGCGTTTGTACGATGAGCAGTTCTTC
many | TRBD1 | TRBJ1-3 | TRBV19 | CASSRQGASGNTIYF | TGTGCCAGTAGTCGACAGGGGGCGTCTGGAAACACCATATATTTT
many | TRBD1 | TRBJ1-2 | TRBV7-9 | CASSLATGVANGYTF | TGTGCCAGCAGCTTGGCAACAGGGGTGGCGAATGGCTACACCTTC
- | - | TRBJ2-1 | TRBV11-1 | CASSSEVYRGSKVF | TGTGCCAGCAGCTCAGAAGTATACCGCGGGTCCAAGGTCTTC
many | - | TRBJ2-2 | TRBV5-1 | CASSLRGVAGELFF | TGCGCCAGCAGCTTGAGGGGGGTAGCCGGGGAGCTGTTTTTT
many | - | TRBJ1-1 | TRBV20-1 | CSATRGTNTEAFF | TGCAGTGCTACTAGGGGCACGAACACTGAAGCTTTCTTT
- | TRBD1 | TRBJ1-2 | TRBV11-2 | CASSLEPGQVFHGYTF | TGTGCCAGCAGCTTAGAACCGGGACAGGTCTTCCATGGCTACACCTTC
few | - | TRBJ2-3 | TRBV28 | CASSLSRGIGTDTQYF | TGTGCCAGCAGTTTATCGAGGGGGATCGGGACAGATACGCAGTATTTT
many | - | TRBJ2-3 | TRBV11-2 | CASSPSGWADTQYF | TGTGCCAGCAGCCCATCGGGGTGGGCAGATACGCAGTATTTT
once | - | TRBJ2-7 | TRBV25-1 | CASSDGGGPYEQYF | TGTGCCAGCAGTGATGGAGGGGGCCCCTACGAGCAGTACTTC
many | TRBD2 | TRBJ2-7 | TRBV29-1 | CSVLGVAGGYVQYF | TGCAGCGTTCTAGGGGTAGCGGGGGGTTATGTGCAGTACTTC
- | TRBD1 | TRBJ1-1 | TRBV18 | CASSLQGAMDTEAFF | TGTGCCAGCTCACTACAGGGGGCGATGGACACTGAAGCTTTCTTT
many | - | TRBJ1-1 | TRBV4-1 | CASSQEVRATEAFF | TGCGCCAGCAGCCAAGAAGTAAGGGCCACTGAAGCTTTCTTT
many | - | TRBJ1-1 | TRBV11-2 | CASSLPVGGAFF | TGTGCCAGCAGCTTACCAGTCGGTGGAGCTTTCTTT
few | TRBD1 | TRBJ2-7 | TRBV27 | CASSLSRRGQGAPAYEQYF | TGTGCCAGCAGTTTATCGCGGAGAGGACAGGGGGCGCCGGCCTACGAGCAGTACTTC
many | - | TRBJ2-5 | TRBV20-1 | CSASYQETQYF | TGCAGTGCTTCATATCAAGAGACCCAGTACTTC
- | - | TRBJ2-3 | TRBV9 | CASSVGGLHTDTQCF | TGTGCCAGCAGCGTAGGGGGGCTTCACACAGATACACAGTGTTTT
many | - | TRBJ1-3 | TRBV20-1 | CSARDTPGNTIYF | TGCAGTGCTCGAGACACACCTGGAAACACCATATATTTT
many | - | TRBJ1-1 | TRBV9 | CASSVVAYTEAFF | TGTGCCAGCAGCGTAGTCGCGTACACTGAAGCTTTCTTT
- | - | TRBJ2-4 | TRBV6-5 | CASSYSTGAKNIQYF | TGTGCCAGCAGTTACTCGACAGGAGCCAAAAACATTCAGTACTTC
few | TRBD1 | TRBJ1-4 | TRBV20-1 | CSARGLSGTAEKLFF | TGCAGTGCTAGAGGCCTAAGTGGGACAGCGGAAAAACTGTTTTTT
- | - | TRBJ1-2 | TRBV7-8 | CASSLALRGYGYTF | TGTGCCAGCAGCTTAGCGCTAAGGGGCTATGGCTACACCTTC
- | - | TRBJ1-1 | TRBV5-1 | CASSLALGNTEAFF | TGCGCCAGCAGCTTGGCCCTAGGGAACACTGAAGCTTTCTTT
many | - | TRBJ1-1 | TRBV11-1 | CASSLGRGNTEAFF | TGTGCCAGCAGCTTAGGGAGAGGGAACACTGAAGCTTTCTTT
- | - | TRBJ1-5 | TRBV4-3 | CASSQDQAGQPQHF | TGCGCCAGCAGCCAAGATCAAGCGGGCCAGCCCCAGCATTTT
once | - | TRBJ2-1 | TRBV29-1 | CSVNGRQAYNEQFF | TGCAGCGTAAATGGTCGACAGGCGTACAATGAGCAGTTCTTC
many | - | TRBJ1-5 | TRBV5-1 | CASSLGTGGEQPQHF | TGCGCCAGCAGCCTAGGCACGGGGGGCGAGCAGCCCCAGCATTTT